Listed below are T cell receptor beta chains from one sample, sequenced in a study of early T cells in non-severe SARS-CoV-2 infection. One entry per CDR3 protein, called by TCRdb with MiXCR from the 5' RACE reads. The repertoire holds tens of thousands of distinct CDR3 sequences, around 19% seen once, with over 8% in the top ten. The input for sequencing was whole blood, taken at baseline. All receptors come from an adult who was a healthcare worker with PCR-confirmed SARS-CoV-2 infection or an uninfected control (not recorded which). The CDR3 runs from the conserved cysteine through the conserved F or W. Fields, in order: J gene, CDR3 length, V gene, clone size, CDR3 protein. Not all rows give a size; the values are once, few, many and, for expanded clones, a class.

j_call: TRBJ2-5; cdr3_length: 13; v_call: TRBV3-1; clone_size: few; cdr3_aa: CASSQAGVETQYF
j_call: TRBJ2-3; cdr3_length: 11; v_call: TRBV4-2; clone_size: many; cdr3_aa: CASSQAGTQYF
j_call: TRBJ2-7; cdr3_length: 12; v_call: TRBV10-3; clone_size: .; cdr3_aa: CATLGGGREQYF
j_call: TRBJ1-4; cdr3_length: 15; v_call: TRBV28; clone_size: few; cdr3_aa: CASSPGDSRNEKLFF
j_call: TRBJ1-5; cdr3_length: 14; v_call: TRBV7-2; clone_size: few; cdr3_aa: CASSLDRGVQPQHF
j_call: TRBJ2-2; cdr3_length: 18; v_call: TRBV11-2; clone_size: many; cdr3_aa: CASSLRPPGQGLPGELFF
j_call: TRBJ2-7; cdr3_length: 14; v_call: TRBV3-1; clone_size: .; cdr3_aa: CASSQDGQIREQYF
j_call: TRBJ2-7; cdr3_length: 12; v_call: TRBV19; clone_size: few; cdr3_aa: CATHRGGYEQYF
j_call: TRBJ2-2; cdr3_length: 16; v_call: TRBV7-6; clone_size: few; cdr3_aa: CASSPRGSWNTGELFF
j_call: TRBJ2-2; cdr3_length: 15; v_call: TRBV12-3/TRBV12-4; clone_size: few; cdr3_aa: CASSRGDGNTGELFF
j_call: TRBJ1-6; cdr3_length: 14; v_call: TRBV3-1; clone_size: many; cdr3_aa: CASSTGQGMGPLHF
j_call: TRBJ2-7; cdr3_length: 15; v_call: TRBV20-1; clone_size: .; cdr3_aa: CSARDLAGSSYEQYF
j_call: TRBJ1-2; cdr3_length: 15; v_call: TRBV30; clone_size: .; cdr3_aa: CAWRTGTGSNYGYTF
j_call: TRBJ2-6; cdr3_length: 12; v_call: TRBV6-5; clone_size: .; cdr3_aa: CASSFGANVLTF
j_call: TRBJ2-2; cdr3_length: 17; v_call: TRBV11-2; clone_size: many; cdr3_aa: CASSLRSRLLNTGELFF